This TCR beta chain is drawn from a study of T-cell memory formation after mild COVID-19. Study-wide points: Shrinking CD4+ clones were chiefly CM and EM; CD8+ ones were chiefly EMRA. From day 15 to 85, contracting clones were balanced between CD4 and CD8, whereas later expanders leaned toward CD4+.

This clonotype was seen a few times. Its matching antigen is unknown. The junction had 7 bases not matched to a gene; V was cut back by 1 base and J by 2 bases. The CDR3 extends over 17 amino acids. Germline V gene data show CDR1 as SGHRS and CDR2 as YFSETQ. TCRdb re-derived calls from the 5' RACE reads in MiXCR, one entry per CDR3 protein. The data show around 410,000 distinct CDR3 sequences, about 25% seen once. This chain joins TRBV5-1 and TRBJ2-3; TRBD2 matches 10 bases. This receptor was obtained from an adult woman who had mild COVID-19 (a few samples of this study predate the infection). Cell type and time point are not known. Material for sequencing was PBMCs or a T cell subset sorted from them (not recorded which). CDR3 amino acids: CASSLKLAGVVTDTQYF. For the CDR3, the DNA is TGCGCCAGCAGCTTGAAGCTAGCGGGGGTCGTCACAGATACGCAGTATTTT.